The TCR beta chain described here comes from a study of blood T cell repertoires in COVID-19. The data were produced by immunoSEQ multiplex PCR, yet TCRdb's version contains in-frame clones alone and is incomplete. This sample carries under 150,000 clones, around 89% of them seen once, and the ten largest clones take less than 2.5%. CDR3 length: 15 residues. The rearrangement joins TRBV21-1 to TRBJ1-1. TRBV21-1 is reported as a pseudogene. The TCR sequence derives from a man in his 70s with active COVID-19. The sample consisted of peripheral blood. CDR3 loop: CASSKARVPNTEAFF. CDR3 in DNA: TGTGCCAGCAGCAAAGCGAGGGTGCCGAACACTGAAGCTTTCTTT.